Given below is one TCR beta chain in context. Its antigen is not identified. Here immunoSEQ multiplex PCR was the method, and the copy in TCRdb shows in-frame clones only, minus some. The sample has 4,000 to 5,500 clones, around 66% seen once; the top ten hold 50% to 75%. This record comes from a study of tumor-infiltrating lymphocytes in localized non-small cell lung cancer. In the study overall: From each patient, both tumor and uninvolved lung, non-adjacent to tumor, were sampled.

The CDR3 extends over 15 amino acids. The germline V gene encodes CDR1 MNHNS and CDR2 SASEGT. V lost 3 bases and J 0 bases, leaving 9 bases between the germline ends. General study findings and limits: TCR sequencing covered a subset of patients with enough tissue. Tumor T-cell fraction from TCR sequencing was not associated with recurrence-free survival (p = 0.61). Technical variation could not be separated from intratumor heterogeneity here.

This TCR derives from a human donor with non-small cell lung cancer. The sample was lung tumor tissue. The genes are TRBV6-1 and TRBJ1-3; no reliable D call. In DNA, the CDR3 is TGTGCCAGCAGTGAGGTGATCCGCTCTGGAAACACCATATATTTT. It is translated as CASSEVIRSGNTIYF.